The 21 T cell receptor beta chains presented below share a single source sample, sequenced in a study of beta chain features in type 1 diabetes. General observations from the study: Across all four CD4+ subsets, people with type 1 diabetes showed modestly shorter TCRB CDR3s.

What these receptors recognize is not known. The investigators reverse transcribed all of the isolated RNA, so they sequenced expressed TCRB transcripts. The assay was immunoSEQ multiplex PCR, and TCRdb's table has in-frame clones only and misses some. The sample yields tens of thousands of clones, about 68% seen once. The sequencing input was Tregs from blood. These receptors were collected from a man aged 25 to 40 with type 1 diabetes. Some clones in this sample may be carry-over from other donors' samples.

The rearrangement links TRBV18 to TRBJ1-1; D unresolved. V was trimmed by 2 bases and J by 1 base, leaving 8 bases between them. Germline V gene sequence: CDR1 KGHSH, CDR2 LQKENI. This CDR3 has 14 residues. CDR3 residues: CASSPVSGNTEAFF. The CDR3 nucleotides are TGTGCCAGCTCACCAGTTTCAGGGAACACTGAAGCTTTCTTT.

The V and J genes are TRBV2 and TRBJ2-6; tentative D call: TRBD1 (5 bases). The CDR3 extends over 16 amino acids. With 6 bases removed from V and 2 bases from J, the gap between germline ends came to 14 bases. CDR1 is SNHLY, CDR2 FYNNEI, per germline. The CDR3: CASRISRAPGANVLTF. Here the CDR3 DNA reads TGTGCCAGCAGGATTTCCAGGGCCCCTGGGGCCAACGTCCTGACTTTC.

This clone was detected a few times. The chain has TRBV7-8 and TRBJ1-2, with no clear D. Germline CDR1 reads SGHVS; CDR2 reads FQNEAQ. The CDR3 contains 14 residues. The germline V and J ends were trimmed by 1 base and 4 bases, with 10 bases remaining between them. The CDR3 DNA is TGTGCCAGCAGCTTAGGTGGAGGAAGCTATGGCTACACCTTC. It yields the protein CASSLGGGSYGYTF.

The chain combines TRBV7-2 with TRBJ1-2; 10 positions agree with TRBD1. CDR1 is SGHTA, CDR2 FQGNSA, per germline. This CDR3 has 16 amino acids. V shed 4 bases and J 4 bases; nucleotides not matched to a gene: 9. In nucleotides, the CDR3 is TGTGCCAGCAGCTCGACTTGGACAGGGGGAATCTATGGCTACACCTTC. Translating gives CASSSTWTGGIYGYTF.

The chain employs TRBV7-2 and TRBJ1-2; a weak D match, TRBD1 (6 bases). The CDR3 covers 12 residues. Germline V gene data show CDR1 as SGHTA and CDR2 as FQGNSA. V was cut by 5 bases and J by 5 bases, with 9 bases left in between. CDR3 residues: CASSIQGYGYTF. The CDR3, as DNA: TGTGCCAGCAGCATACAGGGTTATGGCTACACCTTC.

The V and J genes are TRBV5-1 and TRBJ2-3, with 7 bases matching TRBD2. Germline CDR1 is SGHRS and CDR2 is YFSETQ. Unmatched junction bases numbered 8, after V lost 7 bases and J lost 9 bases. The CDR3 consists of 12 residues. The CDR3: CASAWDYTTQYF. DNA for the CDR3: TGCGCCAGCGCCTGGGACTACACCACGCAGTATTTT.

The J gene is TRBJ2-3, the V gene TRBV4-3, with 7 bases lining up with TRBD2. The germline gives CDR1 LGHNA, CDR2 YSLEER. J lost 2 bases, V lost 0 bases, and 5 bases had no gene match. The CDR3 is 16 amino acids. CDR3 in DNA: TGCGCCAGCAGCCAAGACCCCAGCGGGACCACAGATACGCAGTATTTT. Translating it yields CASSQDPSGTTDTQYF.

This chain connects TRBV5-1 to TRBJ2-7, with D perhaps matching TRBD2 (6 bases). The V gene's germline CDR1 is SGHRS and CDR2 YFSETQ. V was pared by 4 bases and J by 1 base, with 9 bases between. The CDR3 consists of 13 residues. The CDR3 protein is CASSAGPSYEQYF. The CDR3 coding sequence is TGCGCCAGCAGCGCGGGGCCGTCCTACGAGCAGTACTTC.

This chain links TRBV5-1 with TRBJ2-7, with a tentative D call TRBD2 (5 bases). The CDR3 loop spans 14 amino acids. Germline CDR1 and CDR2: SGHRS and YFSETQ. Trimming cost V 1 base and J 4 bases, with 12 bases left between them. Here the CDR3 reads CASSLSRTGYEQYF. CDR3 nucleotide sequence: TGCGCCAGCAGCTTGAGCCGGACGGGGTACGAGCAGTACTTC.

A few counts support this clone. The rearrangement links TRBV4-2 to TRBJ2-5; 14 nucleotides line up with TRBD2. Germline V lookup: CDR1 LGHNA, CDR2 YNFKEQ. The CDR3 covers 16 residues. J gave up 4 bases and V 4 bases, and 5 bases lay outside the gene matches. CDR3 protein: CASSPGLAGGRETQYF. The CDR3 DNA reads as TGTGCCAGCAGCCCAGGACTAGCGGGGGGTCGAGAGACCCAGTACTTC.

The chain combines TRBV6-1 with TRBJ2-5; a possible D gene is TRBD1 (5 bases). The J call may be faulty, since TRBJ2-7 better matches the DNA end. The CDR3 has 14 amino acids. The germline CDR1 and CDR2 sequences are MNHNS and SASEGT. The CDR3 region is CASRSDNDSYEQYF. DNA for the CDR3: TGTGCCAGCAGGTCGGACAACGACTCCTACGAGCAGTACTTC.

The CDR3 region has the DNA TGTGCCAGCAGTTACGGGCAGACCCAGCATTTT. This encodes CASSYGQTQHF. V and J are TRBV6-6 and TRBJ1-5; D remains unclear. Trimming cost V 2 bases and J 11 bases, with 7 bases left between them. The germline CDR1 and CDR2 sequences are MNHNY and SVGAGI (reference sequence). This CDR3 is 11 amino acids long.

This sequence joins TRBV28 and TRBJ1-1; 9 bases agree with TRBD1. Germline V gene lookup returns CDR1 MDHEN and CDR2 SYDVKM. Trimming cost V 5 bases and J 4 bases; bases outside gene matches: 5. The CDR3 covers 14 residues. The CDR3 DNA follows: TGTGCCAGCAGTCCCGGACAGGGGAGCACTGAAGCTTTCTTT. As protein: CASSPGQGSTEAFF. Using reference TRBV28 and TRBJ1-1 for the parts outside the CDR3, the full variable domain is DVKVTQSSRYLVKRTGEKVFLECVQDMDHENMFWYRQDPGLGLRLIYFSYDVKMKEKGDIPEGYSVSREKKERFSLILESASTNQTSMYLCASSPGQGSTEAFFGQGTRLTVV.

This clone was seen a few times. CDR3 sequence (DNA): TGTGCCAGCAGTTGGAGAGTCTGGGAAAAACTGTTTTTT. Amino acids: CASSWRVWEKLFF. This chain joins TRBV28 and TRBJ1-4; D ambiguous. This CDR3 comprises 13 residues. The V end lost 4 bases, the J end lost 8 bases, and 11 bases lay between the germline ends. The germline gives CDR1 MDHEN, CDR2 SYDVKM.

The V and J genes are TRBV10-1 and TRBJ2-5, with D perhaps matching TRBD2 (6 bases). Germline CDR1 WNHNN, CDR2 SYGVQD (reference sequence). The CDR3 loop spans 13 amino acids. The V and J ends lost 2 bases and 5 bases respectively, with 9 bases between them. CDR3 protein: CASSETSSETQYF. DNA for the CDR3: TGCGCCAGCAGTGAGACTAGCTCGGAGACCCAGTACTTC.

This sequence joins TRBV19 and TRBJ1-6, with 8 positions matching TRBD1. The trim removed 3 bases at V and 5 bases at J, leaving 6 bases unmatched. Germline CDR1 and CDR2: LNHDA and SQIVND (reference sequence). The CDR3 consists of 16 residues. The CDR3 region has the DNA TGTGCCAGTAGTATCGACAGGGGTCGGAATAATTCACCCCTCCACTTT. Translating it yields CASSIDRGRNNSPLHF.

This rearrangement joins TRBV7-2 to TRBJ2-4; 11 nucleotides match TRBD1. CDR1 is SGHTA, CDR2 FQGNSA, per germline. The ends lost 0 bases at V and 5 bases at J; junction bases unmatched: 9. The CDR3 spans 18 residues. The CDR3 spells CASSLAPGQGAIQNIQYF. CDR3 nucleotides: TGTGCCAGCAGCTTAGCGCCAGGACAGGGGGCTATTCAAAACATTCAGTACTTC. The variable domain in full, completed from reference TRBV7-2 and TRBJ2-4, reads GAGVSQSPSNKVTEKGKDVELRCDPISGHTALYWYRQSLGQGLEFLIYFQGNSAPDKSGLPSDRFSAERTGGSVSTLTIQRTQQEDSAVYLCASSLAPGQGAIQNIQYFGAGTRLSVL.

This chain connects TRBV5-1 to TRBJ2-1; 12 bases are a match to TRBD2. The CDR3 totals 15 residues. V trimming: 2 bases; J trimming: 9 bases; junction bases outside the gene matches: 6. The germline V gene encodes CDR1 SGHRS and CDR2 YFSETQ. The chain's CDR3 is CASSFSSGGAGEQFF. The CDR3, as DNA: TGCGCCAGCAGCTTTTCTAGCGGGGGGGCCGGTGAGCAGTTCTTC.

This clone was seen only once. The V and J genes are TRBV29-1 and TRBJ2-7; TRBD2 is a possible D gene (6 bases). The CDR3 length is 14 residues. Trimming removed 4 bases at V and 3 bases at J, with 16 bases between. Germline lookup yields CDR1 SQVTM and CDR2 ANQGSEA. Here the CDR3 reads CSVVGSGNYYEQYF. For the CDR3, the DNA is TGCAGCGTTGTAGGTAGCGGTAATTACTACGAGCAGTACTTC.

CDR3: CASRDRWSSYEQYF. The CDR3 coding sequence is TGTGCCAGCAGGGATAGGTGGAGCTCCTACGAGCAGTACTTC. The V and J genes are TRBV2 and TRBJ2-7; D remains unclear. Germline assignment: CDR1 SNHLY and CDR2 FYNNEI. V lost 6 bases to trimming and J lost 0 bases, with 12 bases between them. The CDR3 sequence is 14 residues long.

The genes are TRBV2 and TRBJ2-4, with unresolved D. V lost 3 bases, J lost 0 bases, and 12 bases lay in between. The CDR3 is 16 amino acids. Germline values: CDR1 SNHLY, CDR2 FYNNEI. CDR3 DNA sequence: TGTGCCAGCAGTGACAGGCACCCTCTAGCCAAAAACATTCAGTACTTC. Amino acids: CASSDRHPLAKNIQYF. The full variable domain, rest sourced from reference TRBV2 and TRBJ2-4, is EPEVTQTPSHQVTQMGQEVILRCVPISNHLYFYWYRQILGQKVEFLVSFYNNEISEKSEIFDDQFSVERPDGSNFTLKIRSTKLEDSAMYFCASSDRHPLAKNIQYFGAGTRLSVL.